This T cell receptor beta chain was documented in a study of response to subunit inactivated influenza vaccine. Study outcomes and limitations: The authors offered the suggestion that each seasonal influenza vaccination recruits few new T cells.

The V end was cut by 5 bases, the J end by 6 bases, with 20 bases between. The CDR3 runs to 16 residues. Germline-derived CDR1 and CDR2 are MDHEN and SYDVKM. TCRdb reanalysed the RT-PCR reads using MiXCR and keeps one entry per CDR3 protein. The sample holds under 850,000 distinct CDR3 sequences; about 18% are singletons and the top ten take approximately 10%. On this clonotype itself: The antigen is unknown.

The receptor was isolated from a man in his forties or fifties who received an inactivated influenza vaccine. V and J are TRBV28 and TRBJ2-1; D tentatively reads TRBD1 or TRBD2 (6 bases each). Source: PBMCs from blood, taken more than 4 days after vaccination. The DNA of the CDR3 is TGTGCCAGCAGTCTACTGACTAGGGGGACCGGCAATGAGCAGTTCTTC. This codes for CASSLLTRGTGNEQFF.